These 24 T cell receptor beta chains share one sample of origin, sequenced in a study of blood T cells in healthy people across ages. PCR was performed a second time for roughly 7 to 11 cycles using a sample-barcoded 5' primer and a J-beta primer mix. TCRdb reprocessed the 5' RACE reads with MiXCR, giving one entry per CDR3 protein. The table records roughly 500,000 distinct CDR3 sequences, approximately 25% of them present only once. Sequenced input: blood. Receptors were obtained from an older woman in good health.

This clonotype has just a few counts. The rearrangement uses TRBV6-4 and TRBJ2-3; 8 positions agree with TRBD2. The germline gives CDR1 MRHNA, CDR2 SNTAGT. The CDR3 consists of 15 residues. V was pared by 0 bases and J by 6 bases, with 5 bases of the junction left unmatched. CDR3 loop: CASSDSGLAADTQYF. CDR3 sequence (DNA): TGTGCCAGCAGTGACTCCGGACTAGCTGCTGATACGCAGTATTTT.

This clonotype turned up a few times. The V gene is TRBV9, the J gene TRBJ2-7, with D possibly being TRBD1 or TRBD2 (5 bases each). The germline V and J ends were trimmed by 2 bases and 7 bases, with 16 bases remaining between them. The CDR3 runs to 14 residues. Germline V lookup: CDR1 SGDLS, CDR2 YYNGEE. The CDR3, as DNA: TGTGCCAGCAGCGTGTGGGGCGGGCTGGGAGAGCAGTACTTC. Encoded protein: CASSVWGGLGEQYF.

Of note for this clonotype: A much more abundant neighbour one base away suggests this may be a read error. The CDR3 carries no conserved terminal phenylalanine or tryptophan, so it likely arises from a read error. The V gene is TRBV10-3, the J gene TRBJ2-3, with 7 bases fitting TRBD1. This CDR3 has 14 amino acids. J lost 9 bases, V lost 0 bases, and 6 bases had no gene match. Germline CDR1 and CDR2: ENHRY and SYGVKD. The CDR3 sequence: CAISESTIGGTQYL. The CDR3 DNA follows: TGTGCCATCAGTGAGTCGACCATAGGGGGCACGCAGTATCTT.

A few counts support this clonotype. The chain uses TRBV12-3 or TRBV12-4 and TRBJ1-2; no reliable D call. The CDR3 extends over 14 amino acids. V was clipped by 2 bases and J by 7 bases, with 14 bases between them. CDR3 bases: TGTGCCAGCAGTTTACCCGACATTCCAGGTGGCTACACCTTC. Its protein is CASSLPDIPGGYTF.

This clonotype appeared a few times. The J gene is TRBJ2-7, the V gene TRBV12-5; weak D call: TRBD2 (5 bases). V lost 1 base and J lost 5, with 9 bases in between. This CDR3 has 13 residues. Germline loops: CDR1 LGHNT, CDR2 FRNRAP. Here the CDR3 DNA reads TGTGCTAGTGGTTTGGCTCCGCGGGACGAGCAGTACTTC. Protein: CASGLAPRDEQYF.

The V gene is TRBV2, the J gene TRBJ2-3; 11 bases line up with TRBD1. CDR3 length: 15 residues. V trimming: 4 bases; J trimming: 4 bases; junction bases outside the gene matches: 4. Germline V lookup: CDR1 SNHLY, CDR2 FYNNEI. The CDR3 loop reads CASSGPGQGADTQYF. For the CDR3, the DNA is TGTGCCAGCAGTGGTCCGGGACAGGGGGCAGATACGCAGTATTTT. Using reference TRBV2 and TRBJ2-3 for the parts outside the CDR3, the full variable domain is EPEVTQTPSHQVTQMGQEVILRCVPISNHLYFYWYRQILGQKVEFLVSFYNNEISEKSEIFDDQFSVERPDGSNFTLKIRSTKLEDSAMYFCASSGPGQGADTQYFGPGTRLTVL.

The chain is built from TRBV9 and TRBJ2-3, with TRBD1 identical over 7 bases. Trimming at V came to 0 bases and at J to 4 bases, leaving 5 bases not matched to a gene. Looked up from germline, CDR1 is SGDLS and CDR2 is YYNGEE. This CDR3 spans 15 amino acids. In nucleotides, the CDR3 is TGTGCCAGCAGCGTAGGAGGGGGCCACGCAGATACGCAGTATTTT. Amino acids: CASSVGGGHADTQYF.

The gene calls are TRBV7-2 and TRBJ1-2; D ambiguous. V was pared by 5 bases and J by 0 bases, with 16 bases between. Per the germline V gene, CDR1 is SGHTA and CDR2 is FQGNSA. This CDR3 contains 16 residues. The CDR3 nucleotides are TGTGCCAGCAGCCGCTCCGGGGTGGCCGCTAACTATGGCTACACCTTC. This translates into CASSRSGVAANYGYTF.

This chain uses TRBV20-1 with TRBJ2-1, with D unresolved. With 0 bases removed from V and 0 bases from J, the gap between germline ends came to 12 bases. Per germline, CDR1 DFQATT and CDR2 SNEGSKA (reference sequence). This CDR3 region has 16 residues. CDR3 DNA: TGCAGTGCTAGAGATCCTTCCGGGCACTCCTACAATGAGCAGTTCTTC. Translated: CSARDPSGHSYNEQFF.

The rearrangement uses TRBV7-2 and TRBJ2-5; D remains unclear. Germline CDR1 is SGHTA and CDR2 is FQGNSA. This CDR3 contains 13 residues. V was cut by 5 bases and J by 2 bases, with 9 bases left in between. The CDR3 region has the DNA TGTGCCAGCAGCCTAACCCGTCAAGAGACCCAGTACTTC. This gives the protein CASSLTRQETQYF.

This clonotype was found a few times. CDR3 amino acids: CASTGIQGTEAFF. The CDR3 DNA sequence: TGTGCCAGCACAGGGATTCAGGGCACTGAAGCTTTCTTT. J is TRBJ1-1 and V is TRBV6-5, with D possibly being TRBD1 (5 bases). Trimming stripped 7 bases from V and 4 bases from J, with 13 bases between. Per germline, CDR1 MNHEY and CDR2 SVGAGI. The length of the CDR3 is 13 residues.

V usage is TRBV10-3 and J usage is TRBJ1-1, with a possible D match to TRBD1 (6 bases). CDR1 and CDR2 from the germline V gene are ENHRY and SYGVKD. V lost 8 bases to trimming and J lost 6 bases, with 19 bases between them. The CDR3 covers 14 residues. DNA for the CDR3: TGTGCCATCGCTATACAGGGCTTCAGCGCTGAAGCTTTCTTT. This gives the protein CAIAIQGFSAEAFF.

As regards this clonotype: One end of the junction does not line up with germline, which may come from a read error. V usage is TRBV7-9 and J usage is TRBJ2-2; 11 bases fit TRBD2. The CDR3 covers 14 residues. The germline gives CDR1 SEHNR, CDR2 FQNEAQ (reference sequence). The CDR3: CQVGTSGNTGELFF. The DNA for the CDR3 is TGCCAGGTCGGGACTAGCGGGAACACCGGGGAGCTGTTTTTT.

This clonotype was seen a handful of times. The chain combines TRBV11-2 with TRBJ2-5, with unresolved D. The J call may not be correct, given that the DNA end is closer to TRBJ2-7. The CDR3 length is 14 residues. Germline CDR1 SGHAT, CDR2 FQNNGV. CDR3 sequence reads: CASSSTPQAYEQYF. The CDR3 bases are TGTGCCAGCAGCTCAACCCCGCAGGCCTACGAGCAGTACTTC.

This chain joins TRBV20-1 and TRBJ2-4, with no clear D. Germline V CDR1 and CDR2: DFQATT, SNEGSKA (reference sequence). The CDR3 sequence is 17 residues long. V gave up 3 bases and J gave up 1 base, with 19 bases separating them. The CDR3 bases are TGCAGTGCTAGTTTCGGGTGGTCTCAGGAGGCCAAAAACATTCAGTACTTC. This sequence encodes CSASFGWSQEAKNIQYF.

The genes are TRBV12-3 or TRBV12-4 and TRBJ2-1; TRBD1 is a possible D gene (6 bases). The CDR3 runs to 16 residues. The V end lost 2 bases, the J end lost 2 bases, and 13 bases lay between the germline ends. CDR3 region: CASSLPFRDTYNEQFF. The CDR3 DNA follows: TGTGCCAGCAGTTTACCCTTTCGGGACACCTACAATGAGCAGTTCTTC.

The V gene is TRBV5-6, the J gene TRBJ2-2, with 10 bases aligning to TRBD2. This CDR3 contains 17 residues. The germline V gene encodes CDR1 SGHDT and CDR2 YYEEEE. With 3 bases clipped from V and 1 base from J, the junction kept 6 bases outside the gene matches. For the CDR3, the DNA is TGTGCCAGCAGCTCGGGTCGACTAGCGGGGAACACCGGGGAGCTGTTTTTT. As protein: CASSSGRLAGNTGELFF.

This clonotype has more than one count but fewer than ten. The chain is built from TRBV7-2 and TRBJ2-1; 9 bases agree with TRBD1. CDR1 and CDR2 from the germline V gene are SGHTA and FQGNSA. There are 15 residues in the CDR3. V gave up 5 bases and J gave up 7 bases; unmatched junction bases: 9. In nucleotides, the CDR3 is TGTGCCAGCAGCGGGAGGGACAGGGAGATAAATGAGCAGTTCTTC. This gives the protein CASSGRDREINEQFF.

V gene TRBV29-1 combines with J gene TRBJ1-1; D gene ambiguous. Per the germline V gene, CDR1 is SQVTM and CDR2 is ANQGSEA. V lost 3 bases and J 2 bases, leaving 10 bases between the germline ends. This CDR3 has 13 residues. The CDR3 loop reads CSVDGLTNTEAFF. As DNA, the CDR3 is TGCAGCGTTGATGGACTCACTAACACTGAAGCTTTCTTT.

To note about this clonotype: One junction end does not reproduce the germline sequence, and a read error may be involved. The J gene is TRBJ2-3, the V gene TRBV27, with 9 nucleotides matching TRBD2. CDR1 and CDR2 (germline): MNHEY, SMNVEV (reference sequence). The CDR3 covers 16 residues. CDR3 nucleotides: TGCGCCAGCAGTTTACCGTCTGCGGGGGGGCGGAATACGCAGTATTTT. It specifies CASSLPSAGGRNTQYF.

This clonotype has more than one count but fewer than ten. The junction does not match germline at one end; this may be a read error. The J gene is TRBJ2-1, the V gene TRBV5-1; 10 nucleotides match TRBD2. The J call is in doubt because the DNA end fits TRBJ2-7 better. The germline CDR1 and CDR2 sequences are SGHRS and YFSETQ. CDR3 size: 16 residues. The CDR3 DNA follows: TGCGTCAGCAGCGAAATGGAGCTAGCGGGGGCCTACGAGCAGTACTTC. This gives the protein CVSSEMELAGAYEQYF.

This chain joins TRBV4-3 and TRBJ2-5; 10 bases are a match to TRBD2. The J call may be faulty, since TRBJ2-1 better matches the DNA end. The germline V gene has CDR1 LGHNA and CDR2 YSLEER. The CDR3 runs to 16 residues. The CDR3 coding sequence is TGCGCCAGCAGCCAAGATTGGCTAGCGGGAGTCAATGAGCAGTTCTTC. It codes for CASSQDWLAGVNEQFF.

The V call is TRBV20-1, the J call TRBJ1-1; D is perhaps TRBD1 (5 bases). The CDR3 runs 13 residues. Deletions cut 4 bases from V and 3 bases from J, with 12 bases between. Germline V lookup: CDR1 DFQATT, CDR2 SNEGSKA (reference sequence). The CDR3 DNA is TGCAGTGCTACTCAGGGAAGGGACACTGAAGCTTTCTTT. Its protein is CSATQGRDTEAFF.

The table lists this clonotype with many counts. The rearrangement joins TRBV20-1 to TRBJ2-4; 9 bases map to TRBD1. The length of the CDR3 is 16 residues. V trimming: 5 bases; J trimming: 0 bases; junction bases outside the gene matches: 8. Germline CDR1 is DFQATT and CDR2 is SNEGSKA (reference sequence). The CDR3 nucleotides read TGCAGTGCTCCCTCGACAGGGGGGCTAGCCAAAAACATTCAGTACTTC. Amino acids: CSAPSTGGLAKNIQYF.